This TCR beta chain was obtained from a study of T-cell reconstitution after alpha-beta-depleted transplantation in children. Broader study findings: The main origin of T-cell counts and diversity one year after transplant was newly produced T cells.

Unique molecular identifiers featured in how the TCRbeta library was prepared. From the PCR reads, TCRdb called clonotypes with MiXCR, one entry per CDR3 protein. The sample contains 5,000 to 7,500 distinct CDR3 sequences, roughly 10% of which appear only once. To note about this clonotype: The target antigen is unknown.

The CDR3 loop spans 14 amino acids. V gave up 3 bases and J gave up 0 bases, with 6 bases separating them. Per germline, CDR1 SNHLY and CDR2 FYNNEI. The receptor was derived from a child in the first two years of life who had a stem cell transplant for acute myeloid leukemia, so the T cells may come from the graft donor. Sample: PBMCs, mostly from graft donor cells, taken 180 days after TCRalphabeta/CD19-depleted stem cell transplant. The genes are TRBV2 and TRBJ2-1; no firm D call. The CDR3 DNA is TGTGCCAGCAGTGAGGATAGCTCCTACAATGAGCAGTTCTTC. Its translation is CASSEDSSYNEQFF. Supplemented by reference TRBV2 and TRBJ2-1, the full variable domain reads EPEVTQTPSHQVTQMGQEVILRCVPISNHLYFYWYRQILGQKVEFLVSFYNNEISEKSEIFDDQFSVERPDGSNFTLKIRSTKLEDSAMYFCASSEDSSYNEQFFGPGTRLTVL.